These T cell receptor beta chains were read from a single sample in a study of vaccination effects on CD4 cells after COVID-19. The antigens these receptors bind are not known. TCRdb keeps only in-frame clones here, not all; method: immunoSEQ multiplex PCR. This table has some 68,000 clones, around 72% appearing once. The sequenced sample was CD4+ T cells from PBMCs cultured with HCoV-OC43 spike peptides, obtained before COVID-19 vaccination. The receptors originated from a human donor who received a COVID-19 vaccine. Each CDR3 is given with its conserved first and last residue. D genes are given only for firm matches. Expanded clones are given a class, and other clones once, few, many or no size at all.

>.|.|TRBJ1-1|TRBV19
TGTGCCAGTAGTATAGGGCCCCCAAGGAACACTGAAGCTTTCTTT
CASSIGPPRNTEAFF
>TRBD1|.|TRBJ2-2|TRBV7-2
TGTGCCAGCAGGGTACAGGGGCCGAACACCGGGGAGCTGTTTTTT
CASRVQGPNTGELFF
>.|.|TRBJ1-3|TRBV18
TGTGCCAGCTCACTCGGGGCGGCTGGAAACACCATATATTTT
CASSLGAAGNTIYF
>.|.|TRBJ1-3|TRBV30
TGTGCCTGGAGTAGTGGTGGAAACACCATATATTTT
CAWSSGGNTIYF
>TRBD1|.|TRBJ1-1|TRBV6-5
TGTGCCAGCAGTTCCACCGGGACAGGGCTTTTTTCTGAAGCTTTCTTT
CASSSTGTGLFSEAFF
>TRBD1|.|TRBJ1-1|TRBV6-5
TGTGCCAGCAGTTTCGACAGGGGGCGAAACACTGAAGCTTTCTTT
CASSFDRGRNTEAFF
>.|few|TRBJ1-1|TRBV6-1
TGTGCCAGCAGTGAACTTGCAGCGGTGGGGGCTTTCTTT
CASSELAAVGAFF
>TRBD1|.|TRBJ1-2|TRBV19
TGTGCCAGTAGCAGTGACAGGGGGCGAAACTATGGCTACACCTTC
CASSSDRGRNYGYTF
>.|.|TRBJ1-1|TRBV2
TGTGCCAGCAGTGTACCAGGGCGCACTGAAGCTTTCTTT
CASSVPGRTEAFF
>TRBD1|.|TRBJ1-1|TRBV5-1
TGCGCCAGCACCCTGACAGGGCTGAACACTGAAGCTTTCTTT
CASTLTGLNTEAFF
>.|.|TRBJ2-2|TRBV4-3
TGCGCCAGCAGCCGGGTCGGCGGCGCCGGGGAGCTGTTTTTT
CASSRVGGAGELFF
>.|.|TRBJ1-1|TRBV2
TGTGCCAGCAGTCCAAACAGGGTGGGAGCTTTCTTT
CASSPNRVGAFF
>TRBD1|few|TRBJ1-5|TRBV15
TGTGCCACCAGCAGAGATCTGGGGACAGGGTTGGGTTATCTGCAGCCCCAGCATTTT
CATSRDLGTGLGYLQPQHF
>TRBD1|.|TRBJ2-1|TRBV5-8
TGTGCCAGCAGCCCAGGCGTTGGGACAGGTAGATACAATGAGCAGTTCTTC
CASSPGVGTGRYNEQFF
>.|.|TRBJ1-1|TRBV6-5
TGTGCCAGCAAAAGACTGAATATGAACACTGAAGCTTTCTTT
CASKRLNMNTEAFF
>.|.|TRBJ2-4|TRBV7-3
TGTGCCAGCAGCCTAGATAGCGGCCCCGAAAACATTCAGTACTTC
CASSLDSGPENIQYF
>.|.|TRBJ1-1|TRBV28
TGTGCCAGCAGTTCGTTGGGGCAGGGGAAACCCAACACTGAAGCTTTCTTT
CASSSLGQGKPNTEAFF
>TRBD1|.|TRBJ2-4|TRBV5-1
TGCGCCAGCAGCTTGGGGGGACAGGCCATTCAGTACTTC
CASSLGGQAIQYF
>TRBD1|.|TRBJ1-1|TRBV24-1
TGTGCCACCAGTGCGGGGGACAGCACTGAAGCTTTCTTT
CATSAGDSTEAFF
>.|.|TRBJ1-5|TRBV5-1
TGCGCCAGCAGACAAGGGACCGCGGATCAGCCCCAGCATTTT
CASRQGTADQPQHF
>.|few|TRBJ1-1|TRBV6-5
TGTGCCAGCAGTCAGGGAAACACTGAAGCTTTCTTT
CASSQGNTEAFF
>.|.|TRBJ2-3|TRBV5-1
TGCGCCAGCAGCCGGGACGGCACAGATACGCAGTATTTT
CASSRDGTDTQYF
>TRBD1|.|TRBJ1-4|TRBV7-8
TGTGCCAGCAGCTTAGATACCAGGGGGATGGGAAAACTGTTTTTT
CASSLDTRGMGKLFF
>TRBD1|.|TRBJ2-2|TRBV3-1/TRBV3-2
TGTGCCAGCAAGGGAGCGGGGACAGGGGGCACCGGGGAGCTGTTTTTT
CASKGAGTGGTGELFF
>TRBD1|.|TRBJ1-6|TRBV20-1
TGCAGTGCTAGTGGGACAGGGGGCCCTTATGGGGGGTCACCCCTCCACTTT
CSASGTGGPYGGSPLHF
>.|.|TRBJ1-4|TRBV5-8
TGTGCCAGCAGCCTTGAACCAACTAATGAAAAACTGTTTTTT
CASSLEPTNEKLFF
>.|.|TRBJ1-4|TRBV28
TGTGCCAGCAGTCTCCGACAGCCTAATGAAAAACTGTTTTTT
CASSLRQPNEKLFF
>.|few|TRBJ2-2|TRBV7-3
TGTGCCAGCAGCTTAGGTTTTAGGACCGGGGAGCTGTTTTTT
CASSLGFRTGELFF
>.|.|TRBJ2-5|TRBV28
TGTGCCAGCAGCTCTTCAGGGGTAACCCAAGAGACCCAGTACTTC
CASSSSGVTQETQYF
>TRBD1|few|TRBJ1-2|TRBV18
TGTGCCAGCTCACCGCTTGGGACAGGGCTTAACTATGGCTACACCTTC
CASSPLGTGLNYGYTF
>.|.|TRBJ1-5|TRBV24-1
TGTGCCACCAGTGATGGAACAGGAGGTAGCAATCAGCCCCAGCATTTT
CATSDGTGGSNQPQHF
>.|.|TRBJ2-1|TRBV24-1
TGTGCCACCAGTGTATCCGATTCCAAGCAGTTCTTC
CATSVSDSKQFF
>.|.|TRBJ1-1|TRBV19
TGTGCCAGTAGGCCTACAGAGTTGAACACTGAAGCTTTCTTT
CASRPTELNTEAFF
>.|.|TRBJ1-6|TRBV2
TGTGCCAGCAGCCCTCGCTTCCGACAGGCGAGCTCCTATAATTCACCCCTCCACTTT
CASSPRFRQASSYNSPLHF
>TRBD1|.|TRBJ2-2|TRBV9
TGTGCCAGCAGCCTTTCCGGACAGGGGGTAACCGGGGAGCTGTTTTTT
CASSLSGQGVTGELFF
>TRBD1|.|TRBJ1-4|TRBV11-2
TGTGCCAGCAGCTTGGGGACAGGGGTAGAAAAACTGTTTTTT
CASSLGTGVEKLFF
>TRBD1|.|TRBJ2-2|TRBV24-1
TGTGCCACCAGTAGTCAGGGACAGGGGTCCACCGGGGAGCTGTTTTTT
CATSSQGQGSTGELFF
>.|.|TRBJ1-2|TRBV6-1
TGTGCCAGCAGTGAAAGACAATGGGGACGGGCGAATGGCTACACCTTC
CASSERQWGRANGYTF
>.|few|TRBJ1-5|TRBV5-1
TGCGCCAGCAGCTTGGGTGTAAATAGCAATCAGCCCCAGCATTTT
CASSLGVNSNQPQHF
>.|once|TRBJ2-1|TRBV19
TGTGCCAGTAGTATAGACAGGGGCGTCAAATACAATGAGCAGTTCTTC
CASSIDRGVKYNEQFF
>.|few|TRBJ2-5|TRBV6-5
TGTGCCTCCTCACTCACACGGGAGACCCAGTACTTC
CASSLTRETQYF